This record covers a single TCR beta chain. What it binds is not known. One end of the junction is discordant with germline, which a read error may explain. Breast cancer patients provided tissue from their axillary draining lymph nodes. This entry is derived from a study of breast tumors, draining lymph nodes, adjacent tissues. General study results and limits: Findings are consistent with lymph node origin and intratumoral expansion of most tumor T cells.

Germline V CDR1 and CDR2: SGHAT, FQDESV (reference sequence). The CDR3 runs 15 residues. MiXCR, run by TCRdb on the multiplex PCR reads, gives a single entry per CDR3 protein. The sample contains fewer than 140,000 distinct CDR3 sequences, about 30% of which appear only once. This sequence joins TRBV11-1 and TRBJ1-1; perhaps TRBD1 as D (5 bases). The TCR was taken from a female donor with breast cancer. Some clones in this sample may be carry-over from other donors' samples. Material for sequencing was axillary lymph node tissue. DNA for the CDR3: TGTGCCAGCAGCTTAGGGGACCTTCTGAACATTGAAGCTTTCTTT. Residues: CASSLGDLLNIEAFF. The entire variable domain, with the rest obtained from reference TRBV11-1 and TRBJ1-1, is as follows: EAEVAQSPRYKITEKSQAVAFWCDPISGHATLYWYRQILGQGPELLVQFQDESVVDDSQLPKDRFSAERLKGVDSTLKIQPAELGDSAMYLCASSLGDLLNIEAFFGQGTRLTVV.